Detailed here is one T cell receptor beta chain. No cognate antigen has been identified for it. No base qualities exist here, and no much larger clone lies one base off it. The method was the immunoSEQ multiplex PCR assay. What TCRdb holds here is the immuneACCESS table cut down to in-frame rearrangements. Part of the clones is not present; checked against another copy, under half of the missing clones reflect an unresolved V gene, and the others are unexplained. This sample gives about 200,000 clones in total; roughly nine tenths of them show up just once. The top ten constitute about 1.7% of the sample. These data belong to a study of control samples from healthy donors and cancer patients (dated by TCRdb to 2019 to 2021). Trimming costs V 0 bases and J 0 bases, and their ends lie 6 bases apart. For CDR1 and CDR2, the germline V gene lists WSHSY and SAAADI. The CDR3 runs 16 residues from the cysteine to the phenylalanine. The entry retains the CDR3 DNA only, 48 bases that are in frame from base 1.

The sequence was obtained from a young man in good health. What was sequenced was blood. The chain is encoded by TRBV10-2 joined to TRBJ1-6, with the D gene not clear enough to name. For the CDR3, the sequence is CASSESRSSYNSPLHF. The sequenced DNA is TGCGCCAGCAGTGAGTCACGGAGCTCCTATAATTCACCCCTCCACTTT.